In its sample, the clone carrying this TCR beta chain was seen a few times. This specimen belongs to a study of identical twins. It was template switching that added a universal primer site, and there were unique molecular identifiers on the cDNA. TCRdb re-derived calls from the 5' RACE reads in MiXCR, one entry per CDR3 protein. This sample has 1.5 million to 2 million distinct CDR3 sequences, with under 35% found just once. This CDR3 is built from 14 residues. Looked up from germline, CDR1 is MNHNY and CDR2 is SVGAGI (reference sequence). V lost 0 bases to trimming and J lost 6 bases, with 11 bases between them.

The chain combines TRBV6-6 with TRBJ1-2; D unresolved. Sequenced input: cord blood. The origin of this receptor is a newborn girl in good health. CDR3 in DNA: TGTGCCAGCAGTTACTCGTGGACCGCCGATGGCTACACCTTC. It is translated as CASSYSWTADGYTF.